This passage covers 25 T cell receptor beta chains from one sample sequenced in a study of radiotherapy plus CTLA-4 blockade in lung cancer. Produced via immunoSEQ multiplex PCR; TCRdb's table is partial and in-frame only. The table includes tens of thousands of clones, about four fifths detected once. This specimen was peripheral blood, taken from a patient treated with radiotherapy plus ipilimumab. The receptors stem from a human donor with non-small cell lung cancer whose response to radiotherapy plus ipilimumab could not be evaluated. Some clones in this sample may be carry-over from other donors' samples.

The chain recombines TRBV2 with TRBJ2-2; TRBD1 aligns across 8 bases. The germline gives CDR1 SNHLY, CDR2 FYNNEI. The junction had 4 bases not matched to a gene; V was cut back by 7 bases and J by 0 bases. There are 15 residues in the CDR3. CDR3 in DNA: TGTGCCAGCACGGGACAGGTATCGAACACCGGGGAGCTGTTTTTT. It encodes CASTGQVSNTGELFF.

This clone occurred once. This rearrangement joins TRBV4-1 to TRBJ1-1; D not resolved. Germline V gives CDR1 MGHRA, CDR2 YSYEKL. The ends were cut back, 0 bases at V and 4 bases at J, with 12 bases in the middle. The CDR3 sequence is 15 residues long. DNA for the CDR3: TGCGCCAGCAGCCAAGATTTGAATGGCGGCACTGAAGCTTTCTTT. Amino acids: CASSQDLNGGTEAFF.

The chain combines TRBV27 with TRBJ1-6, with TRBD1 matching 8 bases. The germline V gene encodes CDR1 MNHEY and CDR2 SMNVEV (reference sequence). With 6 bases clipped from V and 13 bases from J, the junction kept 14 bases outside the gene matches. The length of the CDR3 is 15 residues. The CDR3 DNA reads TGTGCCAGCAGCCCCAGGGGGCCCCCCTTTGGGCCCCTCCACTTT. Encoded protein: CASSPRGPPFGPLHF.

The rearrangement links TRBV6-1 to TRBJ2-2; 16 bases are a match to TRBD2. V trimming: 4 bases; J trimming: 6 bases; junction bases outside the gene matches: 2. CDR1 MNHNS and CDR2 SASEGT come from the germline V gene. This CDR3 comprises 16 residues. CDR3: CASSGGLAGGPGELFF. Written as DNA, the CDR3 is TGTGCCAGCAGTGGGGGACTAGCGGGGGGGCCCGGGGAGCTGTTTTTT.

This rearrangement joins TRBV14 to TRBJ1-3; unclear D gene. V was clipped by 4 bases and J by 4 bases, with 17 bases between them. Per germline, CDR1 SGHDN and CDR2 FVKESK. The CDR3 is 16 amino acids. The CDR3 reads CASSPTEGHWGNTIYF. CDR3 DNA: TGTGCCAGCAGCCCGACGGAGGGTCATTGGGGAAACACCATATATTTT. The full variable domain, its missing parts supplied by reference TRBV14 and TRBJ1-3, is EAGVTQFPSHSVIEKGQTVTLRCDPISGHDNLYWYRRVMGKEIKFLLHFVKESKQDESGMPNNRFLAERTGGTYSTLKVQPAELEDSGVYFCASSPTEGHWGNTIYFGEGSWLTVV.

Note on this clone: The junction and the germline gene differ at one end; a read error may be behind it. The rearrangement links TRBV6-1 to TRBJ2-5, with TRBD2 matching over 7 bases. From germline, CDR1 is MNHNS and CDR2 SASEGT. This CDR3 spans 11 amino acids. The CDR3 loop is CASSGAPSGDF. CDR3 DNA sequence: TGTGCCAGCAGTGGGGCCCCTAGCGGCGACTTC.

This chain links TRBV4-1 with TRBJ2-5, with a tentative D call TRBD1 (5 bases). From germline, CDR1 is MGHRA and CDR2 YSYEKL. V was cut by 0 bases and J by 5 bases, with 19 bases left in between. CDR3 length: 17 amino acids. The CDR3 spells CASSQEETVGSWETQYF. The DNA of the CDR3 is TGCGCCAGCAGCCAAGAAGAGACAGTAGGTTCTTGGGAGACCCAGTACTTC.

Written as DNA, the CDR3 is TGCGCCAGCAGTCCGAGCGGGGGGGGAGGGACCGGGGAGCTGTTTTTT. This codes for CASSPSGGGGTGELFF. This chain joins TRBV4-1 and TRBJ2-2, with TRBD2 matching over 10 bases. Germline CDR1 is MGHRA and CDR2 is YSYEKL. V shed 6 bases and J 5 bases; nucleotides not matched to a gene: 9. CDR3 length equals 16 residues.

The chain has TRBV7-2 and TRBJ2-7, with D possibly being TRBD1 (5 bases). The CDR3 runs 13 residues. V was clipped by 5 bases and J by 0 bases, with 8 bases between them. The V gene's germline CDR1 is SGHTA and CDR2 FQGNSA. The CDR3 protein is CASSPGHSYEQYF. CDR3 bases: TGTGCCAGCAGCCCAGGACACTCCTACGAGCAGTACTTC.

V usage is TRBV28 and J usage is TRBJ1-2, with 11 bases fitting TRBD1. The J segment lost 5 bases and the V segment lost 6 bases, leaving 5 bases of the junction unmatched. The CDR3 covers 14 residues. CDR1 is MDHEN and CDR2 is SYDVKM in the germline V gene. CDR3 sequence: CASRVGQGAYGYTF. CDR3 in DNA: TGTGCCAGCAGGGTAGGACAGGGGGCGTATGGCTACACCTTC.

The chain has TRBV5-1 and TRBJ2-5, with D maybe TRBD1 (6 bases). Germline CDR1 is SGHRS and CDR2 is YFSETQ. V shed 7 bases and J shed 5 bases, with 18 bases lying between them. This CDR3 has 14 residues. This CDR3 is CASGGRGTTETQYF. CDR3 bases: TGCGCCAGCGGGGGCAGGGGTACTACGGAGACCCAGTACTTC.

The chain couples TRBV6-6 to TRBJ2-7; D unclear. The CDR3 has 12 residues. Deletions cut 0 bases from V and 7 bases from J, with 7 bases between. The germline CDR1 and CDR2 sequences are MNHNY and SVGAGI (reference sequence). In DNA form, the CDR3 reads TGTGCCAGCAGTTACTCGGTCGGGGAGCAGTACTTC. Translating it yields CASSYSVGEQYF.

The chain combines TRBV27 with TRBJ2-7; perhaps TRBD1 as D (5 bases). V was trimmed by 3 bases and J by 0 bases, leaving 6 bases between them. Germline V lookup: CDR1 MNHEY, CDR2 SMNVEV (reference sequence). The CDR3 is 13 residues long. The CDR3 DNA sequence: TGTGCCAGCAGTTTGACAGTCTCCTACGAGCAGTACTTC. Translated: CASSLTVSYEQYF.

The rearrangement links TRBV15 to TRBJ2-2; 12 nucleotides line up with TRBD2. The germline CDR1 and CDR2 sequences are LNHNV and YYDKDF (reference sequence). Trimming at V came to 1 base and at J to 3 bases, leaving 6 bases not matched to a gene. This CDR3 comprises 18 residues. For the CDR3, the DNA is TGTGCCACCAGCAGAGGGCTAGCGGGGGGGCCGGACACCGGGGAGCTGTTTTTT. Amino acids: CATSRGLAGGPDTGELFF.

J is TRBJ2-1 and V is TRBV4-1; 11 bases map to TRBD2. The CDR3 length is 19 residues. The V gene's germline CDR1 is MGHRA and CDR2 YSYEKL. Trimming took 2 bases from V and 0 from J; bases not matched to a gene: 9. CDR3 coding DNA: TGCGCCAGCAGCCAATCCCGTAGCGGGGGGGCCCACTCCTACAATGAGCAGTTCTTC. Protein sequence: CASSQSRSGGAHSYNEQFF.

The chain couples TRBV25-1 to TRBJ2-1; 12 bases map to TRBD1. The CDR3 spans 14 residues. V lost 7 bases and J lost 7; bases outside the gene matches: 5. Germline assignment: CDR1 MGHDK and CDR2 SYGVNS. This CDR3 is CASTGQGAGNEQFF. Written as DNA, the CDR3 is TGTGCCAGCACGGGACAGGGGGCGGGAAATGAGCAGTTCTTC.

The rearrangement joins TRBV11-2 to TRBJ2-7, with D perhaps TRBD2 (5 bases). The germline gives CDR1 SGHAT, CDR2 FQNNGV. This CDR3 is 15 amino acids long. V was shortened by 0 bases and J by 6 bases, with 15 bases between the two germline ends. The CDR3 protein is CASSLDDEGPGEQYF. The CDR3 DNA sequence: TGTGCCAGCAGCTTAGATGATGAGGGTCCGGGCGAGCAGTACTTC.

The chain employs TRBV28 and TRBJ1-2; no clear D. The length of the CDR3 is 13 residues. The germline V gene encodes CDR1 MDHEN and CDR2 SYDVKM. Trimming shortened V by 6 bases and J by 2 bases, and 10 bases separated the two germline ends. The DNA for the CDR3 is TGTGCCAGCAGGGCGGTCGGAAACTATGGCTACACCTTC. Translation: CASRAVGNYGYTF.

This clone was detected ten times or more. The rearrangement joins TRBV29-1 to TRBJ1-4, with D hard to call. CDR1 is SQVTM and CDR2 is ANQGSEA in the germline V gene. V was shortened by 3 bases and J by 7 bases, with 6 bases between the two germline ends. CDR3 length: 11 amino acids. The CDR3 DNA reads TGCAGCGTTGACGGCGGTGAAAAACTGTTTTTT. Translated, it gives CSVDGGEKLFF.

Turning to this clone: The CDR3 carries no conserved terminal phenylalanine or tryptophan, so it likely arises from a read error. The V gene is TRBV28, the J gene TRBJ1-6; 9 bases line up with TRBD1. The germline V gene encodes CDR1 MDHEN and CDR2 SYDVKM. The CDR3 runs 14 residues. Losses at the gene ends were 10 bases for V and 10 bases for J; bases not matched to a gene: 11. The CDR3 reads CATLPGTGTSPLHL. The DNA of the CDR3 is TGTGCCACCCTCCCCGGGACAGGGACCTCACCCCTCCACCTT.

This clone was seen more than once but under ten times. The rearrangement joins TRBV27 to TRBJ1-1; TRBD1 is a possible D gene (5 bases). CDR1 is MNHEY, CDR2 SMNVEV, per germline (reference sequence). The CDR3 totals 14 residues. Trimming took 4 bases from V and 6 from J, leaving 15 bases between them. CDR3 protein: CASSYSGRTAEAFF. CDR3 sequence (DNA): TGTGCCAGCAGTTATTCAGGGCGAACGGCTGAAGCTTTCTTT.

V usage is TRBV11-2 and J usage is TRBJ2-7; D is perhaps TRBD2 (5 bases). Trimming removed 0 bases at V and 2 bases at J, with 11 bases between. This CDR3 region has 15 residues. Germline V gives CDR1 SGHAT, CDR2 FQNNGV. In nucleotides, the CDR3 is TGTGCCAGCAGCTTAGAGCTCGGGGTAACCTACGAGCAGTACTTC. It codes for CASSLELGVTYEQYF.

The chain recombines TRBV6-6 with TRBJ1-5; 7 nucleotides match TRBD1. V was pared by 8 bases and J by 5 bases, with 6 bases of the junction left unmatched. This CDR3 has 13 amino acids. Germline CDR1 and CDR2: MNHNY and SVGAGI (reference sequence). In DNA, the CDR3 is TGTGCCAGCGACTCCCAGGGGGATCAGCCCCAGCATTTT. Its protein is CASDSQGDQPQHF.

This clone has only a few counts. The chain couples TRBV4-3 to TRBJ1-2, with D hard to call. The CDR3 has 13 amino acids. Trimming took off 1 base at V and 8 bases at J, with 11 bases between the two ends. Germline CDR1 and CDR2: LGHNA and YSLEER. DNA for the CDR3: TGCGCCAGCAGCCAAGGGGAGGGTCACGGCTACACCTTC. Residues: CASSQGEGHGYTF.

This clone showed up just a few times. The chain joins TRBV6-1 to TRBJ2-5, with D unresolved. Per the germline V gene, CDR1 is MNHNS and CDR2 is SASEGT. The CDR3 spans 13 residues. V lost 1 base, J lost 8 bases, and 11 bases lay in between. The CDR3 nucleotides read TGTGCCAGCAGTGAAGACGTAGAGAGAACCCAGTACTTC. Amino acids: CASSEDVERTQYF.